This T cell receptor beta chain was identified during a study of blood T cell repertoires in COVID-19. Study-level background: Donors in the United States, Italy and Spain gave samples during acute or convalescent COVID-19. T cells, B-cell-depleted T cells, or PBMCs provided the cDNA or gDNA that served as material.

How the authors handled the data: Reference gene primer amplification yielded estimated nucleated cell counts. Produced via immunoSEQ multiplex PCR; TCRdb's table is partial and in-frame only. V and J calls and clone size follow that table, whereas D and trimming were derived from the DNA. The sample has under 45,000 clones, 85% seen once. This clonotype originated in a man over 45 with active COVID-19. Sequencing was performed on peripheral blood.

The CDR3 region is CSVERWGDRTDTQYF. CDR3 sequence (DNA): TGCAGCGTTGAGAGGTGGGGGGACCGCACAGATACGCAGTATTTT. V gene TRBV29-1 combines with J gene TRBJ2-3; D is perhaps TRBD2 (6 bases). V lost 3 bases and J lost 1, with 14 bases in between. The CDR3 covers 15 residues. From germline, CDR1 is SQVTM and CDR2 ANQGSEA.